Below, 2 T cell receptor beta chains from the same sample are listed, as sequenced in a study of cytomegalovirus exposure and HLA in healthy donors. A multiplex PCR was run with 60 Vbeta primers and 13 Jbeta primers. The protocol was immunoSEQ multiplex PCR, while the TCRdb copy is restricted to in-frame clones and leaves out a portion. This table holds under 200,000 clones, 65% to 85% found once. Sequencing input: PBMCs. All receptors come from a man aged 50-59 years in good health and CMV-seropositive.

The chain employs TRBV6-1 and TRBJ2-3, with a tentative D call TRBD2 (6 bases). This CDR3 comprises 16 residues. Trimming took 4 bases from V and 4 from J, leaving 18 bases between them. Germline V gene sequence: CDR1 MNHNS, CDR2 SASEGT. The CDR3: CASSGSPISGADTQYF. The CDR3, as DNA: TGTGCCAGCAGTGGGTCCCCGATCTCGGGGGCAGATACGCAGTATTTT.

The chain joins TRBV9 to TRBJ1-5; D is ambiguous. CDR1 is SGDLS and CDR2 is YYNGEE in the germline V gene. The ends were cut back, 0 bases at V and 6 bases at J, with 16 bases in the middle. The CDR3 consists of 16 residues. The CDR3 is CASSVGAGREGQPQHF. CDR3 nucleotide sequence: TGTGCCAGCAGCGTAGGGGCAGGCCGGGAAGGTCAGCCCCAGCATTTT.